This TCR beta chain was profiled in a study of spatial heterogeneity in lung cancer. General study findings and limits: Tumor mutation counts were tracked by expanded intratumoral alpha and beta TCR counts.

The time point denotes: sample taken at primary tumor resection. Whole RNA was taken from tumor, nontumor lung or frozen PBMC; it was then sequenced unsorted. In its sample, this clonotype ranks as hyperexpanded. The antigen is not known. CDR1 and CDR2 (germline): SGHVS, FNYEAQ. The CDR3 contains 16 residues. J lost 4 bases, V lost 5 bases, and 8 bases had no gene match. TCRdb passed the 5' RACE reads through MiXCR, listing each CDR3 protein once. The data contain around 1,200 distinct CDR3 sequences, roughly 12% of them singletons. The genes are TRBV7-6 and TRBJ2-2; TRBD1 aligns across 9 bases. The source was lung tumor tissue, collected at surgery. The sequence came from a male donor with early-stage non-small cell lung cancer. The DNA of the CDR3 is TGTGCCAGCAGCAGAACAGGGGGCTTCGTCACCGGGGAGCTGTTTTTT. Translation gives CASSRTGGFVTGELFF.